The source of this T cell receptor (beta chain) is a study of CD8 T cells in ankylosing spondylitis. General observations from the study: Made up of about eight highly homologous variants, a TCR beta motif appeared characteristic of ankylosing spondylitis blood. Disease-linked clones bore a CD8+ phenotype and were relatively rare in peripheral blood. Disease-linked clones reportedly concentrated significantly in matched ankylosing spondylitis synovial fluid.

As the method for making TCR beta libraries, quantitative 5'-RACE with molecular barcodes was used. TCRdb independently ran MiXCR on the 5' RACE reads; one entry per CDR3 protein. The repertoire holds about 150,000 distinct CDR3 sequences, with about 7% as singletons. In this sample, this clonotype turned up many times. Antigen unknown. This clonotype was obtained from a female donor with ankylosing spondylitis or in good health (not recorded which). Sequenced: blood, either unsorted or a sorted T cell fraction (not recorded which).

Here the CDR3 DNA reads TGCAGCACCTCGACAGGACCTGGCAGTGAAGCTTTCTTT. It is translated as CSTSTGPGSEAFF. J is TRBJ1-1 and V is TRBV29-1; TRBD1 is a possible D gene (6 bases). The CDR3 is made up of 13 amino acids. The V gene lost 8 bases and the J gene lost 7 bases, with 20 bases spanning the gap. The V gene's germline CDR1 is SQVTM and CDR2 ANQGSEA.